This record concerns one TCR beta chain sequence. Its antigen is still unknown. V gave up 4 bases and J gave up 0 bases, with 15 bases separating them. Germline CDR1 is MNHNS and CDR2 is SASEGT. The CDR3 runs to 16 residues. The data were obtained in a study of cytomegalovirus exposure and HLA in healthy donors. The PCR had 60 Vbeta and 13 Jbeta primers. Method: immunoSEQ multiplex PCR; TCRdb's copy keeps in-frame clones and lacks some. Recorded for this sample: fewer than 70,000 clones. Overall study findings and caveats: Excluded were some V segments that proved indistinguishable, including TRBV6-2 and TRBV6-3. Immune exposure information comprised only CMV serostatus.

Sequences were obtained from PBMCs. This TCR was sampled from a woman aged 18-29 years in good health and CMV-seronegative. The chain couples TRBV6-1 to TRBJ1-1; D uncertain. DNA for the CDR3: TGTGCCAGCAGTGCGCTGACCAGAGGAATGAACACTGAAGCTTTCTTT. This sequence encodes CASSALTRGMNTEAFF.